Listed below are T cell receptor beta chains from one sample, sequenced in a study of cytomegalovirus exposure and HLA in healthy donors. This table comes from immunoSEQ multiplex PCR, and its TCRdb copy is limited to in-frame clones, with some not included. The sample contains 100,000 to 150,000 clones, around four fifths of which appear only once. Specimen: PBMCs. These receptors originate from a male donor in good health and CMV-seronegative. CDR3s include the opening cysteine and the closing phenylalanine or tryptophan. A D gene is named only where the DNA matches it firmly. Size values are once, few and many counts, or a class for expanded clones, and some rows have none.

V gene	clone size	D gene	J gene	CDR3 DNA	CDR3 protein
TRBV5-1	NA	TRBD1	TRBJ2-3	TGCGCCAGCAGCCCCGGGACAGTGAGCACAGATACGCAGTATTTT	CASSPGTVSTDTQYF
TRBV27	NA	NA	TRBJ1-4	TGTGCCAGCAGTTCGTCCCCTCGTGAGCCTTCTGAAAAACTGTTTTTT	CASSSSPREPSEKLFF
TRBV5-1	few	TRBD1	TRBJ2-6	TGCGCCAGCAGCGCCCGGGACAGGGGGGCCAACGTCCTGACTTTC	CASSARDRGANVLTF
TRBV28	many	TRBD1	TRBJ2-7	TGTGCCAGCAGTTTGGCACAGGGGGCGGTGGGGGGGCTTGACGAGCAGTACTTC	CASSLAQGAVGGLDEQYF
TRBV27	NA	NA	TRBJ1-2	TGTGCCAGCAGTCCCGACCTTACCTCCCCTAGGGGGGGCTACACCTTC	CASSPDLTSPRGGYTF
TRBV6-6	NA	NA	TRBJ2-7	TGTGCCAGCAGTTACCTTTACGAGCAGTACTTC	CASSYLYEQYF
TRBV4-1	once	TRBD2	TRBJ2-3	TGCGCCAGCAGTCGGACTAGCGGGACTAGCACAGATACGCAGTATTTT	CASSRTSGTSTDTQYF
TRBV7-9	NA	NA	TRBJ1-1	TGTTCCAGCAGCGCCACCGGTGGGAGTTTCCCTGAAGCTTTCTTT	CSSSATGGSFPEAFF
TRBV9	NA	TRBD2	TRBJ2-5	TGTGCCAGCAGCGTAGGGGGGGGACTAGTTCCAGAGACCCAGTACTTC	CASSVGGGLVPETQYF
TRBV6-5	once	NA	TRBJ1-1	TGTGCCAGCAGTTACTCGACGAGGTTTGAAGCTTTCTTT	CASSYSTRFEAFF
TRBV13	NA	NA	TRBJ1-3	TGTGCCAGCAGCTTAGCCCGAAGGGCGGGGGTCGGCTCTGGAAACACCATATATTTT	CASSLARRAGVGSGNTIYF
TRBV10-1	NA	TRBD1	TRBJ1-6	TGCGCCAAGATAGGGGGCAGGGCGAGATCCTATAATTCACCCCTCCACTTT	CAKIGGRARSYNSPLHF
TRBV7-6	NA	TRBD2	TRBJ2-1	TGTGCCAGCAGCTTAGGGACTAGCGGGAGTTCCTACAATGAGCAGTTCTTC	CASSLGTSGSSYNEQFF
TRBV7-2	few	TRBD2	TRBJ2-2	TGTGCCAGCAGCTTAGGTCTAGCGGGAGGCAAGATCGGGGAGCTGTTTTTT	CASSLGLAGGKIGELFF
TRBV4-1	NA	NA	TRBJ1-5	TGCGCCAGCAGCCAAGGGAGGGGAGGGGAAGCCTCGGAACCCCAGCATTTT	CASSQGRGGEASEPQHF
TRBV19	few	TRBD1	TRBJ2-3	TGTGCCAGTAGTTCACAGGGGGCGCTCCGCACAGATACGCAGTATTTT	CASSSQGALRTDTQYF
TRBV18	once	TRBD1	TRBJ2-1	TGTGCCAGCTCACCTCTCGGGACAGACTACAATGAGCAGTTCTTC	CASSPLGTDYNEQFF
TRBV7-2	once	TRBD2	TRBJ2-7	TGTGCCAGCAGCTTAGGTCGACTAGCGGGAAAACGGACCTACGAGCAGTACTTC	CASSLGRLAGKRTYEQYF
TRBV7-2	NA	TRBD2	TRBJ2-3	TGTGCCAGCAGCTCTATGCCAGCGGGAGTCTCAGATACGCAGTATTTT	CASSSMPAGVSDTQYF
TRBV27	NA	TRBD2	TRBJ2-7	TGTGCCAGCCGACGGGGGGGTAACGAGCAGTACTTC	CASRRGGNEQYF
TRBV5-6	NA	TRBD2	TRBJ2-7	TGTGCCAGCAGCTTTGGGACTAGTTTTCGCGAGCAGTACTTC	CASSFGTSFREQYF
TRBV19	NA	NA	TRBJ2-3	TGTGCCAGTAGTCGGGGGACAGTTAGCACAGATACGCAGTATTTT	CASSRGTVSTDTQYF
TRBV6-6	NA	NA	TRBJ2-2	TGTGCCAGCAGTTACTCCAGGACAATGCGGGACGGGGAGCTGTTTTTT	CASSYSRTMRDGELFF
TRBV10-3	NA	TRBD2	TRBJ2-1	TGTGCCATCAGCAAGACTAGCGGGGACTACAATGAGCAGTTCTTC	CAISKTSGDYNEQFF
TRBV6-1	NA	TRBD1	TRBJ1-1	TGTGCCAGCAGATGGGACAGGGGGAACACTGAAGCTTTCTTT	CASRWDRGNTEAFF
TRBV11-2	NA	NA	TRBJ2-7	TGTGCCAGCAGCTTAACTGATTTAGGGGGTTACGAGCAGTACTTC	CASSLTDLGGYEQYF
TRBV28	few	TRBD1	TRBJ1-1	TGTGCCAGCAGTTTACTCGGGACAGGGGATCGGGACACTGAAGCTTTCTTT	CASSLLGTGDRDTEAFF
TRBV5-6	few	TRBD1	TRBJ1-1	TGTGCCAGCAGCCTATGGGACAGGTTGAACACTGAAGCTTTCTTT	CASSLWDRLNTEAFF
TRBV18	once	TRBD1	TRBJ1-3	TGTGCCAGCTCACCAGCGACAGGGACCCACTCTGGAAACACCATATATTTT	CASSPATGTHSGNTIYF
TRBV7-8	NA	NA	TRBJ2-7	TGTGCCAGCAGCTTAGAAGGGGGAGATGAGCAGTACTTC	CASSLEGGDEQYF
TRBV5-4	NA	TRBD1	TRBJ1-1	TGTGCCAGCAGCTCGGACAGGGTGGATGCTTTCTTT	CASSSDRVDAFF
TRBV14	NA	TRBD1	TRBJ1-1	TGTGCCAGCAGCCAACTAACAGGGGCCAACACTGAAGCTTTCTTT	CASSQLTGANTEAFF
TRBV19	few	NA	TRBJ1-5	TGTGCCAGTAGTATAGATCAGGGCAGTCTCAATCAGCCCCAGCATTTT	CASSIDQGSLNQPQHF
TRBV7-2	NA	NA	TRBJ2-7	TGTGCCAGCAGCTTAATAAAACTAGTCAGCGAGCAGTACTTC	CASSLIKLVSEQYF
TRBV5-1	NA	TRBD1	TRBJ2-5	TGCGCCAGCTATCGCGAACCGGGACAGGGGGCAGGGGAGCAGTACTTC	CASYREPGQGAGEQYF
TRBV7-2	NA	TRBD2	TRBJ2-3	TGTGCCAGCAGCTTAGAACTAGCGGGAGGCTCAGATACGCAGTATTTT	CASSLELAGGSDTQYF
TRBV7-9	once	TRBD2	TRBJ2-3	TGTTCCAGCTCCGGGACTAGCGGGAGGGTGAGGACAGATACGCAGTATTTT	CSSSGTSGRVRTDTQYF
TRBV7-9	NA	TRBD1	TRBJ2-2	TGTGCCAGCAGCTCCCCGGCAGGGGGTACCGGGGAGCTGTTTTTT	CASSSPAGGTGELFF
TRBV5-4	few	NA	TRBJ2-1	TGTGCCAGCAGCCAAGAGGGAGGCCGGGAGCAGTTCTTC	CASSQEGGREQFF
TRBV6-6	NA	NA	TRBJ2-3	TGTGCCAGCCTTCTGGCGGGGCAAGATACGCAGTATTTT	CASLLAGQDTQYF
TRBV11-1	once	NA	TRBJ2-3	TGTGCCAGCAGCCACAGAGATACGCAGTATTTT	CASSHRDTQYF
TRBV4-1	once	TRBD2	TRBJ2-3	TGCGCCAGCAGCCAAGATCCTGGACTAGCGGGGGAATCAGATACGCAGTATTTT	CASSQDPGLAGESDTQYF
TRBV27	NA	TRBD1	TRBJ1-1	TGTGCCAGCAGTTATGTAGACAGGGGTTCGGCTTTCTTT	CASSYVDRGSAFF
TRBV28	few	TRBD1	TRBJ2-7	TGTGCCAGCAGTCTACTCGGGACAGGGGGCGCCGAGCAGTACTTC	CASSLLGTGGAEQYF